A single sample is the source of the 21 T cell receptor beta chains below, sequenced in a study of blood T cell repertoires in COVID-19. Only in-frame clones appear in the TCRdb table, and some are missing; sequencing was by immunoSEQ multiplex PCR. Of about 140,000 clones listed, 79% are singletons. Input material: peripheral blood. The receptors shown here come from a man aged 60 to 69 with acute or convalescent COVID-19.

The V call is TRBV28, the J call TRBJ2-3, with TRBD2 identical over 7 bases. The CDR3 length is 15 residues. Germline V lookup: CDR1 MDHEN, CDR2 SYDVKM. The V and J ends lost 3 bases and 7 bases, in that order; junction bases with no gene match: 10. The CDR3: CASSFMGLSGNTQYF. The DNA for the CDR3 is TGTGCCAGCAGTTTTATGGGACTAAGCGGAAATACGCAGTATTTT.

This chain connects TRBV27 to TRBJ2-7, with a weak D call TRBD1 (8 bases). The V end was cut by 5 bases, the J end by 1 base, with 15 bases between. The germline CDR1 and CDR2 sequences are MNHEY and SMNVEV (reference sequence). The length of the CDR3 is 15 residues. CDR3 sequence reads: CASSTTGGGSYEQYF. The CDR3 nucleotides are TGTGCCAGCAGTACAACAGGGGGGGGATCCTACGAGCAGTACTTC.

This rearrangement joins TRBV19 to TRBJ2-6; the match to TRBD2 covers 7 bases. This CDR3 spans 19 amino acids. Germline CDR1 reads LNHDA; CDR2 reads SQIVND (reference sequence). V gave up 5 bases and J gave up 0 bases; unmatched junction bases: 13. CDR3 sequence reads: CASSSPPGGDYSGANVLTF. DNA for the CDR3: TGTGCCAGTAGTTCCCCCCCAGGCGGGGACTACTCTGGGGCCAACGTCCTGACTTTC.

The rearrangement joins TRBV5-1 to TRBJ1-4; 8 bases align to TRBD1. The CDR3 has 15 residues. Germline V CDR1 and CDR2: SGHRS, YFSETQ. V shed 1 base and J 2 bases; nucleotides not matched to a gene: 1. CDR3 nucleotides: TGCGCCAGCAGCTTGCGACAGGGGACTAATGAAAAACTGTTTTTT. As protein: CASSLRQGTNEKLFF.

The rearrangement joins TRBV10-3 to TRBJ1-1; weak D call: TRBD1 (5 bases). CDR3 length equals 16 residues. Germline-derived CDR1 and CDR2 are ENHRY and SYGVKD. The V and J ends lost 2 bases and 4 bases respectively, with 17 bases between them. The CDR3 DNA reads as TGTGCCATCAGTGAGGGCCGGGGTGGGGACTTCACTGAAGCTTTCTTT. Amino acids: CAISEGRGGDFTEAFF.

The gene calls are TRBV7-2 and TRBJ1-2; the D gene is possibly TRBD1 (5 bases). CDR3 length: 17 residues. V gave up 4 bases and J gave up 4 bases, with 22 bases separating them. The germline V gene has CDR1 SGHTA and CDR2 FQGNSA. The CDR3 loop is CASSSRAEGGGTYGYTF. The DNA for the CDR3 is TGTGCCAGCAGCTCCCGGGCCGAGGGTGGAGGGACCTATGGCTACACCTTC.

This chain connects TRBV5-1 to TRBJ1-1, with a tentative D call TRBD1 (6 bases). The CDR3 has 14 residues. Per the germline V gene, CDR1 is SGHRS and CDR2 is YFSETQ. Trimming removed 3 bases from V and 1 base from J, with 10 bases in between. Here the CDR3 DNA reads TGCGCCAGCAGCTCGGGCAGGGGGAACACTGAAGCTTTCTTT. Translation: CASSSGRGNTEAFF.

The chain recombines TRBV23-1 with TRBJ1-1; TRBD1 matches at 9 bases. TRBV23-1 is flagged as an ORF with uncertain function. V trimming: 5 bases; J trimming: 7 bases; junction bases outside the gene matches: 8. The CDR3 spans 14 residues. The CDR3: CASSERQGVGEAFF. The CDR3 DNA follows: TGCGCCAGCAGTGAGAGACAGGGGGTAGGTGAAGCTTTCTTT.

The chain is built from TRBV29-1 and TRBJ2-4, with D maybe TRBD2 (5 bases). Germline V gene sequence: CDR1 SQVTM, CDR2 ANQGSEA. V gave up 7 bases and J gave up 3 bases, with 16 bases separating them. The CDR3 is made up of 14 amino acids. The CDR3 is CSAAGGLGKNIQYF. DNA of the CDR3: TGCAGCGCCGCCGGCGGGCTGGGCAAAAACATTCAGTACTTC.

As DNA, the CDR3 is TGTGCCAGCAGGTTTGGGACTAGCACAGATACGCAGTATTTT. This codes for CASRFGTSTDTQYF. The chain carries TRBV5-4 and TRBJ2-3; TRBD2 is a possible D gene (6 bases). Trimming stripped 5 bases from V and 0 bases from J, with 10 bases between. This CDR3 region has 14 residues. Germline-derived CDR1 and CDR2 are SGHNT and YYREEE (reference sequence).

The chain links TRBV27 to TRBJ1-5; D not resolved. Deletions cut 6 bases from V and 4 bases from J, with 16 bases between. The germline gives CDR1 MNHEY, CDR2 SMNVEV (reference sequence). This CDR3 is 15 amino acids long. The CDR3 DNA reads TGTGCCAGCAGCTTCTGGCCCACCCGAAATCAGCCCCAGCATTTT. Its protein product is CASSFWPTRNQPQHF.

The rearrangement joins TRBV6-6 to TRBJ1-1, with D uncertain. Germline V gene data show CDR1 as MNHNY and CDR2 as SVGAGI (reference sequence). This CDR3 region has 13 residues. V was trimmed by 6 bases and J by 0 bases, leaving 8 bases between them. The CDR3 DNA is TGTGCCAGCAGACAGTTCGTGAACACTGAAGCTTTCTTT. The encoded protein is CASRQFVNTEAFF.

This chain links TRBV2 with TRBJ2-2, with 9 bases fitting TRBD2. This CDR3 is 17 amino acids long. Germline loops: CDR1 SNHLY, CDR2 FYNNEI. Trimming took 2 bases from V and 0 from J; bases not matched to a gene: 4. This chain's CDR3 is CASSELSSGANTGELFF. Here the CDR3 DNA reads TGTGCCAGCAGTGAACTTTCTAGCGGGGCGAACACCGGGGAGCTGTTTTTT.

The genes are TRBV30 and TRBJ1-4, with TRBD1 matching over 7 bases. This CDR3 is built from 12 residues. V gave up 3 bases and J gave up 10 bases; unmatched junction bases: 5. The germline V gene has CDR1 GTSNPN and CDR2 SVGIG (reference sequence). The CDR3 DNA is TGTGCCTGGAGAATGACAGGGAGAAAACTGTTTTTT. This sequence encodes CAWRMTGRKLFF.

This clone has just one count. The chain joins TRBV11-2 to TRBJ2-1; tentative D call: TRBD1 (6 bases). Trimming stripped 0 bases from V and 3 bases from J, with 9 bases between. The germline CDR1 and CDR2 sequences are SGHAT and FQNNGV. This CDR3 is 15 amino acids long. Here the CDR3 reads CASSLDGQNYNEQFF. As DNA, the CDR3 is TGTGCCAGCAGCTTAGATGGACAGAACTACAATGAGCAGTTCTTC.

The CDR3 DNA reads as TGTGCCAGCAGCTTAGCCCCGGGACTAGCGGGAGAGGCGCAGTATTTT. Its translation: CASSLAPGLAGEAQYF. The rearrangement joins TRBV11-2 to TRBJ2-3, with 14 nucleotides matching TRBD2. Trimming took 1 base from V and 10 from J; bases not matched to a gene: 7. The CDR3 is 16 amino acids. CDR1 and CDR2 from the germline V gene are SGHAT and FQNNGV.

This clone is a singleton in its sample. The rearrangement links TRBV4-1 to TRBJ2-7, with 10 bases matching TRBD2. The CDR3 is 18 residues long. The V and J ends lost 0 bases and 0 bases, in that order; junction bases with no gene match: 8. In germline, CDR1 is MGHRA, CDR2 YSYEKL. The CDR3 region is CASSQDKRGTSVSYEQYF. DNA for the CDR3: TGCGCCAGCAGCCAAGATAAAAGGGGGACTAGCGTCTCCTACGAGCAGTACTTC.

The chain combines TRBV9 with TRBJ1-2; D not resolved. V was trimmed by 0 bases and J by 3 bases, leaving 12 bases between them. CDR3 length: 15 residues. Germline CDR1 is SGDLS and CDR2 is YYNGEE. Here the CDR3 reads CASSVGAGLDYGYTF. CDR3 DNA: TGTGCCAGCAGCGTAGGCGCGGGTTTGGACTATGGCTACACCTTC.

In its sample, this clone was seen once. The V call is TRBV12-3 or TRBV12-4, the J call TRBJ2-3, with D unresolved. Deletions cut 3 bases from V and 2 bases from J, with 6 bases between. The CDR3 is made up of 13 amino acids. As DNA, the CDR3 is TGTGCCAGCAGTTTCTATAACACAGATACGCAGTATTTT. This encodes CASSFYNTDTQYF.

The V gene is TRBV12-3 or TRBV12-4, the J gene TRBJ1-6; maybe TRBD1 (5 bases). This CDR3 comprises 13 residues. V lost 4 bases, J lost 10 bases, and 11 bases lay in between. CDR3 bases: TGTGCCAGCAGTTCAGGGTTAAGATCACCCCTCCACTTT. It codes for CASSSGLRSPLHF.

The chain is built from TRBV3-1 (or the pseudogene TRBV3-2) and TRBJ1-5; D is undetermined. CDR1 LGHDT and CDR2 YNNKEL come from the germline V gene (reference sequence). Trimming stripped 2 bases from V and 6 bases from J, with 14 bases between. This CDR3 has 15 amino acids. The CDR3 region is CASSQRQAGGQPQHF. CDR3 coding DNA: TGTGCCAGCAGCCAACGTCAGGCCGGAGGTCAGCCCCAGCATTTT.